This section outlines one T cell receptor (beta chain) sequence together with its context. As yet, its antigen is unknown. The repertoire was sequenced with immunoSEQ multiplex PCR; TCRdb's copy has only in-frame clones and lacks some. Of around 70,000 clones detected, around nine tenths appear once; the ten largest clones hold 2% to 2.5%. Indicated time point: week 35, safety follow-up. Each dose of the vaccine consisted of 300 ug of mutant IDH1 20-mer peptide, with topical imiquimod. The CDR3 contains 14 residues. Germline V gene data show CDR1 as MNHEY and CDR2 as SMNVEV (reference sequence). V lost 4 bases, J lost 6 bases, and 7 bases stayed unmatched. The data are from a study of a mutant IDH1 vaccine in newly diagnosed glioma. Study background: An approximately 60% male, 37.5% female split and a mean age of about 40 years characterized treated patients. Visit V12 was at week 35; visit V13 was at week 47.

This sequence originates from a man aged 25 to 45 with glioma. The chain employs TRBV27 and TRBJ1-2; 8 bases are shared with TRBD1. The input for sequencing was PBMCs, taken from a glioma patient whose treatment included an IDH1 peptide vaccine. The CDR3 DNA is TGTGCCAGCAGTTCCTGGGACAGGCAAAATGGCTACACCTTC. Translated, it gives CASSSWDRQNGYTF.